This entry lists 20 T cell receptor beta chains sequenced from one sample in a study of response to subunit inactivated influenza vaccine. Each CDR3 protein is one row after TCRdb ran MiXCR on the RT-PCR reads. The sample yields 600,000 to 700,000 distinct CDR3 sequences, around 15% seen once. Here the sequenced sample was PBMCs from blood, taken around 14 days before vaccination. The receptors come from a man aged 45-65 years who received an inactivated influenza vaccine.

V is TRBV10-3 and J is TRBJ1-4, with TRBD1 identical over 9 bases. Germline V gene lookup returns CDR1 ENHRY and CDR2 SYGVKD. V was pared by 2 bases and J by 14 bases, with 12 bases of the junction left unmatched. The CDR3 runs to 15 residues. The CDR3 sequence is CAISEPNRSGQGLFF. CDR3 sequence (DNA): TGTGCCATCAGTGAGCCCAACCGGTCCGGACAGGGGCTGTTTTTT.

The rearrangement joins TRBV2 to TRBJ2-3; TRBD1 agrees at 9 bases. V shed 4 bases and J 2 bases; nucleotides not matched to a gene: 7. The CDR3 consists of 16 residues. Germline values: CDR1 SNHLY, CDR2 FYNNEI. The CDR3 protein is CASSGTGDRYTDTQYF. The CDR3 region has the DNA TGTGCCAGCAGTGGGACAGGGGACCGTTACACAGATACGCAGTATTTT.

This clonotype was detected ten times or more. The genes are TRBV7-3 and TRBJ2-3; unclear D gene. Trimming cost V 0 bases and J 5 bases, with 6 bases left between them. Per the germline V gene, CDR1 is SGHTA and CDR2 is FQGTGA. The CDR3 has 13 amino acids. Here the CDR3 reads CASSLTIRDTQYF. CDR3 nucleotide sequence: TGTGCCAGCAGCTTAACGATTAGAGATACGCAGTATTTT.

This clonotype was observed a few times. The CDR3 reads CASSVSAGEGETQYF. In DNA form, the CDR3 reads TGTGCCAGCAGCGTATCTGCGGGAGAGGGGGAGACCCAGTACTTC. V usage is TRBV9 and J usage is TRBJ2-5; 7 nucleotides agree with TRBD2. The CDR3 covers 15 residues. Germline CDR1 is SGDLS and CDR2 is YYNGEE. V was clipped by 1 base and J by 5 bases; unmatched bases: 8.

The chain combines TRBV27 with TRBJ2-1; the match to TRBD2 covers 7 bases. The V gene's germline CDR1 is MNHEY and CDR2 SMNVEV (reference sequence). J was trimmed by 4 bases and V by 7 bases; bases with no gene match: 10. The CDR3 extends over 15 amino acids. The CDR3 DNA sequence: TGTGCCAGCAACATACTAGCGAGGGGATACAATGAGCAGTTCTTC. This codes for CASNILARGYNEQFF.

This clonotype appeared a few times. The rearrangement joins TRBV7-9 to TRBJ2-5; 11 bases align to TRBD2. The junction had 2 bases not matched to a gene; V was cut back by 3 bases and J by 2 bases. Germline V gives CDR1 SEHNR, CDR2 FQNEAQ (reference sequence). The CDR3 extends over 15 amino acids. The CDR3 coding sequence is TGTGCCAGCAGCTTGGGACTAGCGGCTCAAGAGACCCAGTACTTC. This codes for CASSLGLAAQETQYF. Variable domain in full (rest from reference TRBV7-9 and TRBJ2-5): DTGVSQNPRHKITKRGQNVTFRCDPISEHNRLYWYRQTLGQGPEFLTYFQNEAQLEKSRLLSDRFSAERPKGSFSTLEIQRTEQGDSAMYLCASSLGLAAQETQYFGPGTRLLVL.

This clonotype was observed a handful of times. The V call is TRBV7-8, the J call TRBJ2-3; D unresolved. This CDR3 spans 16 amino acids. Germline assignment: CDR1 SGHVS and CDR2 FQNEAQ. V shed 4 bases and J shed 2 bases, with 16 bases lying between them. CDR3 nucleotide sequence: TGTGCCAGCAGCTCTTCCCGGGTAGCTTTCACAGATACGCAGTATTTT. As protein: CASSSSRVAFTDTQYF.

This clonotype appeared a few times. This chain joins TRBV27 and TRBJ1-2, with D unresolved. The CDR3 sequence is 17 residues long. Germline assignment: CDR1 MNHEY and CDR2 SMNVEV (reference sequence). V lost 5 bases to trimming and J lost 5 bases, with 24 bases between them. CDR3 sequence: CASSPSMVRTKGYGYTF. CDR3 bases: TGTGCCAGCAGTCCTTCTATGGTTCGTACTAAGGGATATGGCTACACCTTC.

This clonotype has a handful of counts. The chain joins TRBV7-8 to TRBJ1-1, with D perhaps matching TRBD1 (5 bases). The germline CDR1 and CDR2 sequences are SGHVS and FQNEAQ. The CDR3 contains 15 residues. Trimming took 1 base from V and 4 from J, leaving 13 bases between them. Here the CDR3 reads CASSLETGLATEAFF. The CDR3 DNA sequence: TGTGCCAGCAGCTTAGAAACAGGCCTGGCCACTGAAGCTTTCTTT.

The chain is built from TRBV11-2 and TRBJ1-1, with TRBD1 identical over 7 bases. V gave up 5 bases and J gave up 1 base; unmatched junction bases: 4. The CDR3 length is 14 residues. The germline gives CDR1 SGHAT, CDR2 FQNNGV. DNA for the CDR3: TGTGCCAGCAGCAGACAGGGTTGGAACACTGAAGCTTTCTTT. It codes for CASSRQGWNTEAFF.

The chain combines TRBV5-5 with TRBJ1-2; D remains ambiguous. Between the trimmed V and J ends, which lost 4 bases and 8 bases, there was a span of 12 bases. Germline CDR1 SGHKS, CDR2 YYEKEE (reference sequence). This CDR3 comprises 12 residues. CDR3 DNA: TGTGCCAGCAGCCTGGTGCAGAGCGGCTACACCTTC. Translating it yields CASSLVQSGYTF.

The sample holds a few counts of this clonotype. Mismatch with germline at one junction end may stem from a read error. The rearrangement uses TRBV20-1 and TRBJ2-7; 7 bases line up with TRBD1. Germline V gene sequence: CDR1 DFQATT, CDR2 SNEGSKA (reference sequence). The CDR3 length is 15 residues. This CDR3 is CSARGQGRGSYEQYF. DNA of the CDR3: TGCAGTGCCAGAGGTCAGGGCAGGGGGTCCTACGAGCAGTACTTC.

This clonotype appeared a few times. This sequence joins TRBV5-1 and TRBJ2-2, with TRBD1 matching over 8 bases. Germline CDR1 is SGHRS and CDR2 is YFSETQ. V lost 0 bases to trimming and J lost 5 bases; unmatched junction nucleotides: 3. This CDR3 spans 15 amino acids. DNA for the CDR3: TGCGCCAGCAGCTTGGAGACAGGGGAAACCGGGGAGCTGTTTTTT. It translates to CASSLETGETGELFF.

This clonotype was counted between two and nine times. The V gene is TRBV7-9, the J gene TRBJ2-7, with D perhaps matching TRBD1 (5 bases). Germline lookup yields CDR1 SEHNR and CDR2 FQNEAQ (reference sequence). The CDR3 is 15 residues long. V was cut by 2 bases and J by 5 bases, with 16 bases left in between. CDR3 loop: CASSLSFQGSHEQYF. As DNA, the CDR3 is TGTGCCAGCAGCTTATCTTTCCAGGGTAGCCACGAGCAGTACTTC.

Only a few counts were recorded for this clonotype. The gene calls are TRBV5-1 and TRBJ2-7, with D maybe TRBD1 (6 bases). CDR3 length equals 14 residues. V lost 2 bases and J lost 6, with 15 bases in between. CDR1 SGHRS and CDR2 YFSETQ come from the germline V gene. This CDR3 is CASSLLLQGSEQYF. CDR3 coding DNA: TGCGCCAGCAGCTTACTTCTACAGGGTAGCGAGCAGTACTTC.

This clonotype was detected ten times or more. The V gene is TRBV12-3 or TRBV12-4, the J gene TRBJ1-2; the D is unclear. The ends were cut back, 7 bases at V and 3 bases at J, with 12 bases in the middle. The CDR3 loop spans 13 amino acids. CDR3 sequence: CASTLIGDYGYTF. In DNA, the CDR3 is TGTGCCAGCACCCTCATTGGGGACTATGGCTACACCTTC.

This sequence joins TRBV7-2 and TRBJ2-7, with D maybe TRBD2 (6 bases). CDR3 length: 16 residues. V was clipped by 5 bases and J by 4 bases, with 21 bases between them. The V gene's germline CDR1 is SGHTA and CDR2 FQGNSA. CDR3 amino acids: CASSRDVGRIRYEQYF. As DNA, the CDR3 is TGTGCCAGCAGCAGAGATGTCGGGAGAATTCGATACGAGCAGTACTTC.

This rearrangement joins TRBV4-1 to TRBJ2-1; 8 bases align to TRBD2. The germline CDR1 and CDR2 sequences are MGHRA and YSYEKL. The CDR3 loop spans 15 amino acids. The V segment lost 1 base and the J segment 4 bases; nucleotides outside the gene matches: 3. The DNA of the CDR3 is TGCGCCAGCAGCCAAGGAGCGGGGGAATACAATGAGCAGTTCTTC. Amino acids: CASSQGAGEYNEQFF.

The V gene is TRBV28, the J gene TRBJ2-1; 10 bases match TRBD2. This CDR3 is 17 amino acids long. Germline trimming cut 1 base from V and 8 bases from J; bases unmatched to any gene: 11. Germline V gene lookup returns CDR1 MDHEN and CDR2 SYDVKM. The CDR3 sequence: CASSLFYSGRSGDEQFF. For the CDR3, the DNA is TGTGCCAGCAGTTTATTCTATAGCGGGAGGTCGGGCGATGAGCAGTTCTTC.

The genes are TRBV15 and TRBJ1-2; D is possibly TRBD1 (6 bases). Germline CDR1 reads LNHNV; CDR2 reads YYDKDF (reference sequence). V shed 1 base and J shed 4 bases, with 10 bases lying between them. The CDR3 extends over 14 amino acids. CDR3 amino acids: CATSRASGAYGYTF. Written as DNA, the CDR3 is TGTGCCACCAGCAGAGCTTCAGGGGCCTATGGCTACACCTTC.